This TCR beta chain was documented in a study of response to subunit inactivated influenza vaccine. Study results and limitations: Authors suggested each seasonal flu vaccination may recruit only limited numbers of new T cells.

This clonotype was detected a few times. Antigen unknown. Between the trimmed V and J ends, which lost 3 bases and 14 bases, there was a span of 16 bases. The CDR3 has 13 residues. The germline CDR1 and CDR2 sequences are SNHLY and FYNNEI. TCRdb redid the calling of the RT-PCR reads with MiXCR, one entry per CDR3 protein. The sample lists fewer than 350,000 distinct CDR3 sequences; 20% to 25% were seen once. The V call is TRBV2, the J call TRBJ1-4; D unclear. This sequence was found in a man aged 50-75 years who received an inactivated influenza vaccine. The sample in question was PBMCs from blood, obtained about 20 months after vaccination. This CDR3 reads CASSDLADEVLFF. CDR3 sequence (DNA): TGTGCCAGCAGTGATCTGGCAGACGAGGTGCTGTTTTTT.